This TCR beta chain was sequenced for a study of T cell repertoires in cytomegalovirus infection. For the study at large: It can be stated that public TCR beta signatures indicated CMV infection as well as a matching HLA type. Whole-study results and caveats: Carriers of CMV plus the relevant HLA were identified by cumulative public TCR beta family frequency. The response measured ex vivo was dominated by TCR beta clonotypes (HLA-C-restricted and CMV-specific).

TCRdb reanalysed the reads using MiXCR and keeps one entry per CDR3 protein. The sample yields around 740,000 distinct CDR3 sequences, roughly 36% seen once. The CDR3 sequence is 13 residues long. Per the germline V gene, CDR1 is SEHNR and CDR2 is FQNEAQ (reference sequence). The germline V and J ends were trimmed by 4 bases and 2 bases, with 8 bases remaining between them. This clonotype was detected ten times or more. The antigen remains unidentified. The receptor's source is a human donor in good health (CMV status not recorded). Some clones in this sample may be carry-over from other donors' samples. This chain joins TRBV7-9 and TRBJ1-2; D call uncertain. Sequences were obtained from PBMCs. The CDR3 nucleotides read TGTGCCAGCAGCTCACGGGCGAACTATGGCTACACCTTC. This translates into CASSSRANYGYTF. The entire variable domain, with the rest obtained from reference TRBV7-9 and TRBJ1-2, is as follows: DTGVSQNPRHKITKRGQNVTFRCDPISEHNRLYWYRQTLGQGPEFLTYFQNEAQLEKSRLLSDRFSAERPKGSFSTLEIQRTEQGDSAMYLCASSSRANYGYTFGSGTRLTVV.